The subject of this entry is one TCR beta chain. Antigen unknown. The junction departs from the called germline gene at one end, perhaps through a read error. The data originate from a study of T cells in localized non-small cell lung cancer. Broader study findings: As only one tumor region underwent sequencing, heterogeneity remains possible. In adjacent lung appeared a median about 58 of the top 100 tumor clones.

Libraries were prepared by immunoSEQ multiplex PCR; TCRdb keeps only in-frame clonotypes and omits some of them. The sample consists of some 13,000 clones, 83% of them appearing once. The source material was peripheral blood, sampled before any cancer treatment. The TCR originated in a male donor aged 60 or over with stage I lung adenocarcinoma.

The CDR3 here is CASSETIRLLEHRGAVF. The CDR3 region has the DNA TGTGCCAGCAGTGAGACGATACGACTACTCGAACACCGGGGAGCTGTTTTT. The rearrangement uses TRBV25-1 and TRBJ2-2; TRBD2 is a possible D gene (5 bases). The CDR3 loop spans 17 amino acids. The V gene's germline CDR1 is MGHDK and CDR2 SYGVNS.